This T cell receptor (beta chain) was sequenced in a study of T cells after yellow fever vaccination. The study's findings and limits: Almost all vaccine-responding clonotypes escaped detection in sorted memory subsets on day 0. A secondary response was less intense yet reached its peak sooner, at day 5 versus 15.

V lost 3 bases, J lost 3 bases, and 3 bases stayed unmatched. Germline assignment: CDR1 SGHTA and CDR2 FQGTGA. This CDR3 comprises 15 residues. This clonotype was detected only a few times. A universal primer site and UMIs were added as TCR cDNA was made by 5'RACE template switching. Via MiXCR, TCRdb re-called the 5' RACE reads, giving one row per CDR3 protein. The sample has 45,000 to 75,000 distinct CDR3 sequences, 4.5% to 6% seen once. The TCR comes from a man younger than 35 who received the YFV17D yellow fever vaccine. J is TRBJ2-1 and V is TRBV7-3, with 9 positions matching TRBD1. This specimen was PBMCs, either bulk or a sorted T-cell subset (CD4+, CD8+, memory, or dextramer-sorted; not recorded which), taken on the day of the yellow fever booster vaccination. CDR3 DNA sequence: TGTGCCAGCAGCTTCTCGACAGGGGGCTACAATGAGCAGTTCTTC. This gives the protein CASSFSTGGYNEQFF.